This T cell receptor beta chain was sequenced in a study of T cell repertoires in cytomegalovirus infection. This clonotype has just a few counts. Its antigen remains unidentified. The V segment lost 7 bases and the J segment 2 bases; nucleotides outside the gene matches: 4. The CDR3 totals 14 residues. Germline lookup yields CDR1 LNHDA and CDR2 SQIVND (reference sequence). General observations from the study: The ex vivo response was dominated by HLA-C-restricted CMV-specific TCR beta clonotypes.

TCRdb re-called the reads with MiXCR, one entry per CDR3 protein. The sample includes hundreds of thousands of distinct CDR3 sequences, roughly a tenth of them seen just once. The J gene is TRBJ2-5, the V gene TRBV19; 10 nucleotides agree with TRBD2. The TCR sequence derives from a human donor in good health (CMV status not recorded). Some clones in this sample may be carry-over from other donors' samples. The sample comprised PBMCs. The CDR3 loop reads CASTSGGPQETQYF. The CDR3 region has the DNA TGTGCCAGTACTAGCGGGGGACCGCAAGAGACCCAGTACTTC.